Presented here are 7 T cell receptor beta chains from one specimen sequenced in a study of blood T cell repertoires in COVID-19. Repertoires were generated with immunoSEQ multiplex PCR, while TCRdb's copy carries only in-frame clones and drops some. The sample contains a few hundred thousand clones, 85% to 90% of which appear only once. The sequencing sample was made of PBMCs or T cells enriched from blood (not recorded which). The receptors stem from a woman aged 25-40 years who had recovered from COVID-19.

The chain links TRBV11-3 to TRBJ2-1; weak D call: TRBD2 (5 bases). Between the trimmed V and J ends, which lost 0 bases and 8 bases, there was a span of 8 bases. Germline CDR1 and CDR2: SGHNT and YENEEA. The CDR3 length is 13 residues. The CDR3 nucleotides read TGTGCCAGCAGCTTAGAGGTGGGAGATGAGCAGTTCTTC. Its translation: CASSLEVGDEQFF.

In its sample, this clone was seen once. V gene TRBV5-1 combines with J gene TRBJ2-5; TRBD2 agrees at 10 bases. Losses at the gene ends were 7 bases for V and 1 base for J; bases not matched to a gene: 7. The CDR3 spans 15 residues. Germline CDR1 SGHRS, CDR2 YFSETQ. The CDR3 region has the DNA TGCGCCAGCTATGAGTCTAGCGGGGGCCAAGAGACCCAGTACTTC. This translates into CASYESSGGQETQYF.

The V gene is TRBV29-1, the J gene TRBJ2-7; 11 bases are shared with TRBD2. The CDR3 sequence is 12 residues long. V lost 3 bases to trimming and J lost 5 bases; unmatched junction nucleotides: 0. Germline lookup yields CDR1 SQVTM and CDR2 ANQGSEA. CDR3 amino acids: CSVEGLADEQYF. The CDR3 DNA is TGCAGCGTTGAGGGACTAGCGGACGAGCAGTACTTC.

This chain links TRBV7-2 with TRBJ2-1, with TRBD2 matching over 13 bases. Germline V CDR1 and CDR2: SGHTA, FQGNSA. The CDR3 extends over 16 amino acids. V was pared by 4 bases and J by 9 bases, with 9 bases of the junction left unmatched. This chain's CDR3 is CASSSGLAGYEGEQFF. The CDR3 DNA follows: TGTGCCAGCAGCTCGGGACTAGCGGGATATGAGGGTGAGCAGTTCTTC.

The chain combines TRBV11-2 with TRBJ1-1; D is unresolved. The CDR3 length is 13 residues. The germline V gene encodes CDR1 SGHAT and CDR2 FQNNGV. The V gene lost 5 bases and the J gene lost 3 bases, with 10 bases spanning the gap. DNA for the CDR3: TGTGCCAGCAGCGTTGGGAGGCACACTGAAGCTTTCTTT. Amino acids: CASSVGRHTEAFF.

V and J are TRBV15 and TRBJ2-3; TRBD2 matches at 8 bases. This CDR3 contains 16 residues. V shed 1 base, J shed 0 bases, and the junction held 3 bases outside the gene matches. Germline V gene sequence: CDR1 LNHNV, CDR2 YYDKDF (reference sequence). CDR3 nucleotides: TGTGCCACCAGCAGAGGAGTAGCGGGAAGCACAGATACGCAGTATTTT. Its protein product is CATSRGVAGSTDTQYF.

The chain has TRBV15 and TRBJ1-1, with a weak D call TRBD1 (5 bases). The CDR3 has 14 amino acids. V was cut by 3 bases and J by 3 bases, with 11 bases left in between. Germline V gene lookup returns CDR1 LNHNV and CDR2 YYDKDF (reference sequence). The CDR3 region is CATSSIAGYTEAFF. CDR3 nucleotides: TGTGCCACCAGCAGCATTGCAGGGTACACTGAAGCTTTCTTT.